This T cell receptor (beta chain) appears in the sequencing data of a study of T cell clonality in common variable immunodeficiency. Study-wide points: TCRbeta clonality was increased in CVID versus healthy controls.

This clone was seen ten or more times. Antigen unknown. The read gets to within 3 residues of the CDR3 end, and the germline J gene fills in the rest. Profiling relied on immunoSEQ multiplex PCR, and the TCRdb table lists in-frame clones only, not all of them. The sample shows 51,000 or so clones, none of them appearing just once. Germline V gene data show CDR1 as MDHEN and CDR2 as SYDVKM. V shed 5 bases and J 9 bases; nucleotides not matched to a gene: 9. The CDR3 consists of 15 residues. Heparinized whole blood, roughly 4.5 to 8 ml, came from each donor. The specimen was peripheral blood mononuclear cells. This sequence originates from a person between 18 and 70 years old in good health. V and J are TRBV28 and TRBJ2-1; TRBD2 matches at 11 bases. The covered CDR3 bases are TGTGCCAGCAGTCCCCCGGGACTAGCGGTACTTGAG. Its protein is CASSPPGLAVLE. The whole CDR3 protein is CASSPPGLAVLEQFF.